Below, 17 T cell receptor beta chains from the same sample are listed, as sequenced in a study of monozygotic twins with inflammatory bowel disease. TCRdb re-called the 5' RACE reads and gives one entry per CDR3 protein, without DNA. This listing includes a few hundred thousand distinct CDR3 sequences. Sequenced: blood. These receptors originate from a human donor with ulcerative colitis or Crohn's disease, or a healthy co-twin of an affected twin (not recorded which).

V usage is TRBV7-8 and J usage is TRBJ2-7. The CDR3 has 13 amino acids. In germline, CDR1 is SGHVS, CDR2 FQNEAQ. This CDR3 reads CASSPWRGNEQYF. Supplemented by reference TRBV7-8 and TRBJ2-7, the full variable domain reads GAGVSQSPRYKVAKRGQDVALRCDPISGHVSLFWYQQALGQGPEFLTYFQNEAQLDKSGLPSDRFFAERPEGSVSTLKIQRTQQEDSAVYLCASSPWRGNEQYFGPGTRLTVT.

V gene TRBV7-3 combines with J gene TRBJ2-5; without DNA, the TCRdb call of TRBD2 cannot be checked. The germline V gene encodes CDR1 SGHTA and CDR2 FQGTGA. CDR3 length: 17 residues. CDR3 region: CASSSYPSGGAEETQYF.

The J gene is TRBJ2-5, the V gene TRBV28; TCRdb returns TRBD1, unconfirmable since there is no DNA. Germline V CDR1 and CDR2: MDHEN, SYDVKM. This CDR3 is built from 15 residues. CDR3 sequence: CASSFGAGVRETQYF.

The genes are TRBV30 and TRBJ2-4; the TRBD2 assignment by TCRdb is unverifiable without DNA. CDR1 and CDR2 (germline): GTSNPN, SVGIG (reference sequence). CDR3 size: 17 residues. The CDR3 loop reads CAWSIFGLPGTRNIQYF.

The chain uses TRBV7-2 and TRBJ2-1; the D call of TRBD2 rests on TCRdb alone, since no DNA is present to check it. Germline V gene data show CDR1 as SGHTA and CDR2 as FQGNSA. This CDR3 spans 15 amino acids. The CDR3 protein is CASSLGLAGKTEQFF.

J is TRBJ2-1 and V is TRBV7-9; as DNA is missing, the TRBD1 call by TCRdb cannot be tested. Germline V gives CDR1 SEHNR, CDR2 FQNEAQ (reference sequence). The CDR3 loop spans 16 amino acids. This CDR3 reads CASSLMGTGTYNEQFF.

The rearrangement links TRBV7-9 to TRBJ2-5. The CDR3 runs to 14 residues. The germline V gene encodes CDR1 SEHNR and CDR2 FQNEAQ (reference sequence). The CDR3 sequence: CASSLAGLQETQYF.

The chain uses TRBV7-2 and TRBJ2-3; TCRdb's D call, TRBD1, is unchecked because there is no DNA. The germline CDR1 and CDR2 sequences are SGHTA and FQGNSA. The length of the CDR3 is 14 residues. The CDR3 is CASSRRTGSDTQYF.

The chain uses TRBV5-6 and TRBJ2-3; TCRdb's D call of TRBD2 is untestable without DNA. The germline gives CDR1 SGHDT, CDR2 YYEEEE. This CDR3 has 15 residues. The CDR3 region is CASSHKRGARDTQYF.

V is TRBV12-3 or TRBV12-4 and J is TRBJ2-5; TCRdb calls TRBD1, which cannot be checked without DNA. CDR3 size: 15 residues. The CDR3 reads CASSFPRAKKETQYF.

This chain uses TRBV18 with TRBJ1-2; checking the TCRdb D call of TRBD1 is not possible without DNA. Per germline, CDR1 KGHSH and CDR2 LQKENI. CDR3 length equals 15 residues. Here the CDR3 reads CASSPRDPRGYGYTF.

The V call is TRBV29-1, the J call TRBJ2-3; TCRdb indicates TRBD1, and absent DNA this call remains unverified. The CDR3 length is 15 residues. CDR1 is SQVTM and CDR2 is ANQGSEA in the germline V gene. CDR3 in amino acids: CSVEDGADYTDTQYF.

The CDR3 loop is CASSLPAGALTGELFF. The genes are TRBV7-3 and TRBJ2-2; TCRdb names TRBD2, which stays unverified in the absence of DNA. The CDR3 runs 16 residues. Germline CDR1 and CDR2: SGHTA and FQGTGA.

The chain employs TRBV11-2 and TRBJ2-3; with no DNA, the TCRdb D assignment of TRBD1 cannot be verified. The CDR3 consists of 14 residues. Germline-derived CDR1 and CDR2 are SGHAT and FQNNGV. The CDR3 protein is CASSFRQARDTQYF.

This chain connects TRBV9 to TRBJ1-1; TCRdb outputs TRBD1, but without DNA this stays unchecked. The CDR3 consists of 16 residues. Germline CDR1 is SGDLS and CDR2 is YYNGEE. The CDR3 is CASSVAVGLQNTEAFF.

The rearrangement links TRBV24-1 to TRBJ2-6; TCRdb designates TRBD1, a call that cannot be tested without DNA. Germline CDR1 KGHDR, CDR2 SFDVKD. This CDR3 is 15 amino acids long. CDR3: CATSGDGFGANVLTF.

This chain connects TRBV12-3 or TRBV12-4 to TRBJ1-5. CDR3 length: 13 residues. CDR3 sequence: CASSPTRQLPQHF.